Shown below are 6 T cell receptor beta chains from a single sample sequenced in a study of breast tumors, draining lymph nodes, adjacent tissues (TCRdb year 2016). Library preparation used multiplex PCR. The instrument was an Illumina HiSeq 2000. TCRdb reran the public reads through fastp at Q25 and MiXCR, keeping productive beta chains. Each entry merges the rows of one CDR3 protein and shows their most common DNA and genes. Here the sample has about 180,000 distinct CDR3 sequences; 25% to 40% occur a single time. Of the sample, 4.3% falls within the top ten clones. Lymph node samples were obtained from the axillary draining lymph nodes of breast cancer patients. Sequencing was carried out using axillary lymph node tissue. The receptors derive from a female donor with breast cancer. Some clones in this sample may be carry-over from other donors' samples.

The V gene is TRBV11-2, the J gene TRBJ2-1, with D tentatively TRBD2 (6 bases). CDR3 length equals 18 residues. Germline assignment: CDR1 SGHAT and CDR2 FQNNGV. V lost 0 bases, J lost 2 bases, and 17 bases lay in between. CDR3 bases: TGTGCCAGCAGCTTAGATCGGGGCGCGGGGTCCCCCTACAATGAGCAGTTCTTC. Protein product: CASSLDRGAGSPYNEQFF.

Details on this clonotype: A much larger clone differs from this one at a single base, so this may be a read error. This chain connects TRBV12-5 to TRBJ2-1; 9 bases match TRBD1. This CDR3 is 14 amino acids long. Looked up from germline, CDR1 is LGHNT and CDR2 is FRNRAP. V was clipped by 8 bases and J by 2 bases; unmatched bases: 4. For the CDR3, the DNA is TGTGCTAGTAGTTGGACAGGGGCCTACAATGAGCAGTTCTTC. This codes for CASSWTGAYNEQFF. The full variable domain, in which reference TRBV12-5 and TRBJ2-1 provide the parts outside the CDR3, is DARVTQTPRHKVTEMGQEVTMRCQPILGHNTVFWYRQTMMQGLELLAYFRNRAPLDDSGMPKDRFSAEMPDATLATLKIQPSEPRDSAVYFCASSWTGAYNEQFFGPGTRLTVL.

This clonotype was detected many times. The chain couples TRBV6-5 to TRBJ2-3, with D maybe TRBD2 (6 bases). This CDR3 region has 18 residues. Trimming stripped 0 bases from V and 2 bases from J, with 18 bases between. The germline gives CDR1 MNHEY, CDR2 SVGAGI. CDR3 sequence (DNA): TGTGCCAGCAGTTACTCCCCGGCTAGCGACCTTCCCACAGATACGCAGTATTTT. It yields the protein CASSYSPASDLPTDTQYF.

This clonotype was picked up many times. The chain is built from TRBV7-3 and TRBJ2-3; D is unresolved. The CDR3 has 13 residues. From germline, CDR1 is SGHTA and CDR2 FQGTGA. The V end was cut by 4 bases, the J end by 3 bases, with 8 bases between. The chain's CDR3 is CASSSLLTDTQYF. CDR3 bases: TGTGCCAGCAGCTCCCTTTTAACAGATACGCAGTATTTT.

In this sample, this clonotype turned up many times. The rearrangement links TRBV9 to TRBJ2-3; D not certain. CDR3 size: 14 residues. Germline lookup yields CDR1 SGDLS and CDR2 YYNGEE. V was cut by 1 base and J by 5 bases, with 11 bases left in between. CDR3 sequence: CASSVLGSGDTQYF. The DNA of the CDR3 is TGTGCCAGCAGCGTACTAGGGTCCGGAGATACGCAGTATTTT. Supplemented by reference TRBV9 and TRBJ2-3, the full variable domain reads DSGVTQTPKHLITATGQRVTLRCSPRSGDLSVYWYQQSLDQGLQFLIQYYNGEERAKGNILERFSAQQFPDLHSELNLSSLELGDSALYFCASSVLGSGDTQYFGPGTRLTVL.

The chain couples TRBV7-3 to TRBJ1-4; TRBD1 is a possible D gene (5 bases). In germline, CDR1 is SGHTA, CDR2 FQGTGA. This CDR3 region has 14 residues. V gave up 2 bases and J gave up 11 bases, with 15 bases separating them. The CDR3 loop reads CASSLDAGVWKLFF. In DNA form, the CDR3 reads TGTGCCAGCAGCTTAGACGCGGGGGTATGGAAACTGTTTTTT.